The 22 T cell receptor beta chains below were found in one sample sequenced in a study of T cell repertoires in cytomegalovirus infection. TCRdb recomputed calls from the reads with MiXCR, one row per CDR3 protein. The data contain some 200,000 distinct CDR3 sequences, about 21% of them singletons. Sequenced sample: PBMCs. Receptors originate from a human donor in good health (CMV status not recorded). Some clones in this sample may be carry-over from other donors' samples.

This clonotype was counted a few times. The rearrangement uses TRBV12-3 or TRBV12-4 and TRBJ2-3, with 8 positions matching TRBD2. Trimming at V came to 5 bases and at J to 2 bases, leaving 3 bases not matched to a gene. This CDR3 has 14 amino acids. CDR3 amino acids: CASSGSGITDTQYF. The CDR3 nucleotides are TGTGCCAGCAGTGGTAGCGGGATCACAGATACGCAGTATTTT.

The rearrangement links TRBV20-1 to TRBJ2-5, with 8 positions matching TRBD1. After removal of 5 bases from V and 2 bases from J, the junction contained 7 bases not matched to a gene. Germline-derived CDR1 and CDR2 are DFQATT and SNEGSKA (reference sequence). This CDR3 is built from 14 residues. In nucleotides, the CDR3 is TGCAGTGCTCAACGGACAGGGCGTCAAGAGACCCAGTACTTC. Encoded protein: CSAQRTGRQETQYF.

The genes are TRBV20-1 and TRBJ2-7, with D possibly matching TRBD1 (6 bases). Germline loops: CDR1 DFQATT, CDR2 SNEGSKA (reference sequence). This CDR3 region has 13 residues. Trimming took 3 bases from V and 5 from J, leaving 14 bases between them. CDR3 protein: CSASKGDVNEQYF. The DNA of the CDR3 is TGCAGTGCTAGCAAGGGGGATGTGAACGAGCAGTACTTC.

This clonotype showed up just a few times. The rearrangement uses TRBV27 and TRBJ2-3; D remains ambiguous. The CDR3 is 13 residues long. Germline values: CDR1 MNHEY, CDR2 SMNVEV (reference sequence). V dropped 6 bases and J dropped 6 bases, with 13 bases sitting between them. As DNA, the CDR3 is TGTGCCAGCAGCCCCTTCTCCGGGGATACGCAGTATTTT. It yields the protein CASSPFSGDTQYF.

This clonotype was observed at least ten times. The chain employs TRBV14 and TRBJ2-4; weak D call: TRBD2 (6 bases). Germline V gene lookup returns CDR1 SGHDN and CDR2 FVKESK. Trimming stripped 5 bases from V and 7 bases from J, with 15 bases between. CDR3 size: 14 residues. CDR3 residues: CASSSRGGNNIQYF. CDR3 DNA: TGTGCCAGCAGCTCCCGAGGCGGGAACAACATTCAGTACTTC. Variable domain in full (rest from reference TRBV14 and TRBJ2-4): EAGVTQFPSHSVIEKGQTVTLRCDPISGHDNLYWYRRVMGKEIKFLLHFVKESKQDESGMPNNRFLAERTGGTYSTLKVQPAELEDSGVYFCASSSRGGNNIQYFGAGTRLSVL.

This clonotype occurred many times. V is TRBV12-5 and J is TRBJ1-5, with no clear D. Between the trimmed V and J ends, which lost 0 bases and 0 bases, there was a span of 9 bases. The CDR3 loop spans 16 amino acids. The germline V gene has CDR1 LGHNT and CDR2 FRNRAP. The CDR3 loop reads CASGLVLTNSNQPQHF. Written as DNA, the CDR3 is TGTGCTAGTGGTTTGGTACTCACAAATAGCAATCAGCCCCAGCATTTT.

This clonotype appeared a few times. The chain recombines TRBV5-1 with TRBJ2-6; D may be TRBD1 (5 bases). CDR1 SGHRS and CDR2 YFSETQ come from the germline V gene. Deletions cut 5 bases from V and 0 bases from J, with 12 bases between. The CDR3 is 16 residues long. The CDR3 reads CASRHQGASGANVLTF. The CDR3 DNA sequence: TGCGCCAGCAGGCACCAAGGGGCCTCTGGGGCCAACGTCCTGACTTTC.

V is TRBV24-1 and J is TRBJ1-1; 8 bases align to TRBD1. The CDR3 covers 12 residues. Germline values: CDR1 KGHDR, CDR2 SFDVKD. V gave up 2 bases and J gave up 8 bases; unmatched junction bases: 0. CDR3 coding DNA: TGTGCCACCAGTGATTCAGGGGGCGAAGCTTTCTTT. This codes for CATSDSGGEAFF.

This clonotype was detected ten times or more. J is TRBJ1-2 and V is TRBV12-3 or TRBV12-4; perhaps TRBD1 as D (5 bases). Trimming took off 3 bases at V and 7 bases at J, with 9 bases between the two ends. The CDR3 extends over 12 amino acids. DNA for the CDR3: TGTGCCAGCAGTTTCCCGGGGCGTGGCTACACCTTC. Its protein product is CASSFPGRGYTF.

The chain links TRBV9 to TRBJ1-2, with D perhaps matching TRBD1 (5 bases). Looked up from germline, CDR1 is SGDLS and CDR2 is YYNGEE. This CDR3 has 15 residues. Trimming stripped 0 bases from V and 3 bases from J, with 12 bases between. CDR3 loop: CASSVDAPGHYGYTF. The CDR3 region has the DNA TGTGCCAGCAGCGTAGATGCCCCGGGGCACTATGGCTACACCTTC.

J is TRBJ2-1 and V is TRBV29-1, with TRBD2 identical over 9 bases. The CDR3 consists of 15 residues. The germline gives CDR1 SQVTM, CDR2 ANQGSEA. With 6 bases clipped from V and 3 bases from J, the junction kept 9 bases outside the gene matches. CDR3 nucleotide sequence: TGCAGCGTACTTAGCGGGAGAGTCGGCTACAATGAGCAGTTCTTC. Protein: CSVLSGRVGYNEQFF.

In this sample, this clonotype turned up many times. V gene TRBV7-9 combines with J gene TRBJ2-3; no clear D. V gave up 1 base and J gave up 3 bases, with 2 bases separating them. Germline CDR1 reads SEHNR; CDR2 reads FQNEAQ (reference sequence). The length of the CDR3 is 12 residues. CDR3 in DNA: TGTGCCAGCAGCTTAGGTACAGATACGCAGTATTTT. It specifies CASSLGTDTQYF.

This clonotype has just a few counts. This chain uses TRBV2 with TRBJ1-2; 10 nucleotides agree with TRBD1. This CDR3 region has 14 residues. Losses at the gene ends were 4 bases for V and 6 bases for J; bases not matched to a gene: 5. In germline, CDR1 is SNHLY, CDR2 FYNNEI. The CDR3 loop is CASSARQGAHGYTF. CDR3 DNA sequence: TGTGCCAGCAGTGCTAGACAGGGGGCACATGGCTACACCTTC.

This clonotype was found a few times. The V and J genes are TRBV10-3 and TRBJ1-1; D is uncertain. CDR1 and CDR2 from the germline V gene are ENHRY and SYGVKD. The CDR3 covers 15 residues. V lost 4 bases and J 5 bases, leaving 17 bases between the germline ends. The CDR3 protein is CAISAGLLVNTEAFF. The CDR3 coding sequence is TGTGCCATCAGTGCCGGGTTGTTGGTTAATACTGAAGCTTTCTTT.

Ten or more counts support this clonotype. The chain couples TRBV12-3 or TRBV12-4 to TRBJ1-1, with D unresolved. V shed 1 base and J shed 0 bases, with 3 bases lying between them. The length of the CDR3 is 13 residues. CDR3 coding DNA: TGTGCCAGCAGTTTAGAAATGAACACTGAAGCTTTCTTT. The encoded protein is CASSLEMNTEAFF.

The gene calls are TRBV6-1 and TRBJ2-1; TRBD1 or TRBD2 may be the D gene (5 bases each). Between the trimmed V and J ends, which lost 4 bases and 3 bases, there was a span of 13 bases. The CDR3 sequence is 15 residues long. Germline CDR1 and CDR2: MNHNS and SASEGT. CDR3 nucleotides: TGTGCCAGCAGTGGGGTGGGACCCAACTACAATGAGCAGTTCTTC. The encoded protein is CASSGVGPNYNEQFF.

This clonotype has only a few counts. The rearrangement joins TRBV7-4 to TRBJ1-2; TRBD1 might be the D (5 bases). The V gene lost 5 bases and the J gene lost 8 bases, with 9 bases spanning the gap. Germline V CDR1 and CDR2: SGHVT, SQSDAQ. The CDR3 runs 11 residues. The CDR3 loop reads CASSAGFGYTF. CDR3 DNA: TGTGCCAGCAGCGCAGGGTTCGGCTACACCTTC.

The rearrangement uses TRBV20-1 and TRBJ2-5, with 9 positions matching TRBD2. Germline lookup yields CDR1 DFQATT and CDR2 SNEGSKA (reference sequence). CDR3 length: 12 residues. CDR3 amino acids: CRVSGSSETQYF. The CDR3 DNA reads TGCAGAGTTAGCGGGAGCTCAGAGACCCAGTACTTC.

This CDR3 reads CASRKTTSYGYTF. The CDR3 nucleotides are TGTGCCAGCAGGAAGACAACTAGCTATGGCTACACCTTC. V gene TRBV2 combines with J gene TRBJ1-2; unclear D gene. Germline loops: CDR1 SNHLY, CDR2 FYNNEI. The CDR3 runs to 13 residues. Deletions cut 6 bases from V and 4 bases from J, with 12 bases between.

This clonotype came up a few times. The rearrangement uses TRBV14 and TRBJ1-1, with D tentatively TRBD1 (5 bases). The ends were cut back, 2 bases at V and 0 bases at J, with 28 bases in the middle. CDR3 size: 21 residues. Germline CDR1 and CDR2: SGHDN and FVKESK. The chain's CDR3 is CASSQRANYRQGRFMNTEAFF. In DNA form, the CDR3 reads TGTGCCAGCAGCCAACGAGCCAACTACCGGCAGGGCCGGTTCATGAACACTGAAGCTTTCTTT.

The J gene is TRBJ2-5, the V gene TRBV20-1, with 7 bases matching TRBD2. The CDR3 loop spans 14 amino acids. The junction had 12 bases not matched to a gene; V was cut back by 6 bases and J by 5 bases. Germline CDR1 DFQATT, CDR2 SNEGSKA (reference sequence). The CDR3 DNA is TGCAGTGCAGCACTAGCAAACGGGGGGGAGACCCAGTACTTC. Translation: CSAALANGGETQYF.

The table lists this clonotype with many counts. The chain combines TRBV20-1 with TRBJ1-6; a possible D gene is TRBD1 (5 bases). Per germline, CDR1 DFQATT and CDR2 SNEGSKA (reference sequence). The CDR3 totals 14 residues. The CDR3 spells CSADTFSYNSPLHF. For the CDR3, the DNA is TGCAGCGCGGACACATTCTCCTATAATTCACCCCTCCACTTT.